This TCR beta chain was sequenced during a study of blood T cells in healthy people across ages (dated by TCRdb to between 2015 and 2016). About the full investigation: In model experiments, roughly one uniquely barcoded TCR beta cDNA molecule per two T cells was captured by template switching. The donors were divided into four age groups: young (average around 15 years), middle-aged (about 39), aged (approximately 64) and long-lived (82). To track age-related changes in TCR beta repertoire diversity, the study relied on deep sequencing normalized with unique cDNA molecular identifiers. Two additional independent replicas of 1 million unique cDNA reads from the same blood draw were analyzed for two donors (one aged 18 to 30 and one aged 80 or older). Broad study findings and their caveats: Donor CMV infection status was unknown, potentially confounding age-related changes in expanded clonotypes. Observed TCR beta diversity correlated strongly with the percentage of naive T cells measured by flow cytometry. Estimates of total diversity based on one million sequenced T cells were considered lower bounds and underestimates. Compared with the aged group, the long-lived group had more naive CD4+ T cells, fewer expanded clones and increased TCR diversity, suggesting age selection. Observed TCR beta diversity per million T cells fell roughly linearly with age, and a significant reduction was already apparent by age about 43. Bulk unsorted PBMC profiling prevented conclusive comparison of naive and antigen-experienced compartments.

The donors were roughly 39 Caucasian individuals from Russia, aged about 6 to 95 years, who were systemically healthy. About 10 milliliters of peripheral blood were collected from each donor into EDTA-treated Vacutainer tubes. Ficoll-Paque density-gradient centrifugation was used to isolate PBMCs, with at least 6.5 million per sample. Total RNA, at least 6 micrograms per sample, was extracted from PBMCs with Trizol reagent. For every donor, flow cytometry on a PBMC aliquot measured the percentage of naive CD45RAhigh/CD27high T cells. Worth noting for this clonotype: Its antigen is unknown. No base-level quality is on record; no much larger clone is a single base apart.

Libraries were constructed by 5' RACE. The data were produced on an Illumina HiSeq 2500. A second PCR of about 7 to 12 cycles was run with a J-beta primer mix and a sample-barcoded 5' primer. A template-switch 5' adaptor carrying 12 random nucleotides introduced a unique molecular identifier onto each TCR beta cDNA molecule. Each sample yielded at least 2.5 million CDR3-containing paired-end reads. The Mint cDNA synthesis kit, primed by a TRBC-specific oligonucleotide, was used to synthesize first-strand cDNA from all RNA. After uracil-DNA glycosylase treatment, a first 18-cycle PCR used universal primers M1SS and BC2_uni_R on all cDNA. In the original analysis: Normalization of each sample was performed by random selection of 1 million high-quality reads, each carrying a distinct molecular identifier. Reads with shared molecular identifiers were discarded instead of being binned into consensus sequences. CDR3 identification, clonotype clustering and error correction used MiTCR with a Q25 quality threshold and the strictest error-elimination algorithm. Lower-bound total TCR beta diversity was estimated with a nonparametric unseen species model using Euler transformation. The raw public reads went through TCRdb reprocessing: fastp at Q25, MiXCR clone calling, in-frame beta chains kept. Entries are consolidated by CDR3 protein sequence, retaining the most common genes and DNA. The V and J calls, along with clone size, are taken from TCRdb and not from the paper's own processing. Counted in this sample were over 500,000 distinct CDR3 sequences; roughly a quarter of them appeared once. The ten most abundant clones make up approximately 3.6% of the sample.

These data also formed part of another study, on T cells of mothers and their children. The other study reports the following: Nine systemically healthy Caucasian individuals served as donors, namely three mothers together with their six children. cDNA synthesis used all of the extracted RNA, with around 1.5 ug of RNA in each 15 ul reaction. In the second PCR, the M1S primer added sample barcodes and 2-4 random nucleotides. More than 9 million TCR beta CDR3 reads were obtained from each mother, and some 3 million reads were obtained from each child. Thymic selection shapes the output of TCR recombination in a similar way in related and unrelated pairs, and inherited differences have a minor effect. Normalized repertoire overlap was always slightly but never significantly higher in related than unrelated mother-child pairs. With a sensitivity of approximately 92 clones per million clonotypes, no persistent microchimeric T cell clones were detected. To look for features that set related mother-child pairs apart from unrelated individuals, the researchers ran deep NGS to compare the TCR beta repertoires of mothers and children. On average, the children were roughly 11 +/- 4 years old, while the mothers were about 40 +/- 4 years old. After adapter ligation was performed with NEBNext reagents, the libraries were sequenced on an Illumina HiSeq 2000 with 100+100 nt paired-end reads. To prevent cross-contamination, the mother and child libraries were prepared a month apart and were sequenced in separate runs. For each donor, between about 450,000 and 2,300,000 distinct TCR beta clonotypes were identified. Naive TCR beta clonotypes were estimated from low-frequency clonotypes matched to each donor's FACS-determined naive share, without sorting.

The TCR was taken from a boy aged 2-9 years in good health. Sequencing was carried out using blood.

The CDR3 in this case is CATSARTGEGNEQYF. The nucleotides read TGTGCCACCAGCGCTCGGACAGGGGAGGGTAACGAGCAGTACTTC. The V gene is TRBV15 and the J gene is TRBJ2-7, with 9 bases in between that match TRBD1. Including cysteine and phenylalanine, the CDR3 has 15 amino acids. The retained sequence is limited to the CDR3, 45 bases, with the frame set at the first base. Trimming removed 5 bases from V and 5 bases from J; the gene matches leave 10 bases unexplained. Looking up the germline V gene (reference sequence) yields CDR1 LNHNV and CDR2 YYDKDF.